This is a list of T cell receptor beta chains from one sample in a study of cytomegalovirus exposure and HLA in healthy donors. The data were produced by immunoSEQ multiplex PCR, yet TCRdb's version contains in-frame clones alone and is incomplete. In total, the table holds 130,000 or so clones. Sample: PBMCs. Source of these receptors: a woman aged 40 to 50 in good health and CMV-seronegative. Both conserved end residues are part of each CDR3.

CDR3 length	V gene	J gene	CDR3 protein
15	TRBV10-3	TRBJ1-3	CAISHSGQGVDTIYF
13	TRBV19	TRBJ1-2	CASSSGQGYGYTF
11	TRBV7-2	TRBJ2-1	CASSLAQAQFF
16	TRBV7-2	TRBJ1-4	CASSLYPRRLNEKLFF
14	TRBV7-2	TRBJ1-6	CASSLNRANSPLHF
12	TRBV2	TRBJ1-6	CASMGVNSPLHF
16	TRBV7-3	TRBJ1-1	CASSLTGTGGQPEAFF
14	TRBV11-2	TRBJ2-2	CASSLTGDTGELFF
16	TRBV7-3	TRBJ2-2	CASSAVANANTGELFF
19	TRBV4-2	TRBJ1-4	CASSQGTGQRSLPNEKLFF
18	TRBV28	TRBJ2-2	CASSTGTSGGANTGELFF
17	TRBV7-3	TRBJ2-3	CASSLEGSGDVTDTQYF
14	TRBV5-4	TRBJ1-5	CASQDGPEGQPQHF
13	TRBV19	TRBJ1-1	CASSNQGLGEAFF
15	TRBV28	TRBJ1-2	CASSSPGQGIYGYTF
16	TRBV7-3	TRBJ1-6	CASSLGTPAGNSPLHF
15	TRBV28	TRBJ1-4	CASSLIGQGNEKLFF
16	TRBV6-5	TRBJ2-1	CASSYGGTGAWNEQFF
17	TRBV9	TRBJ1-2	CASSVDWSGRSNYGYTF
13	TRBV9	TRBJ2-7	CASSVLSSGEQYF
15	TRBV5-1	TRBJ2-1	CASSSLGQGGNEQFF
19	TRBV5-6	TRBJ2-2	CASSLIFRQPTYEAGELFF
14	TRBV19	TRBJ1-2	CASGRSRRGDGYTF
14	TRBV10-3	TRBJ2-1	CAISESGGFNEQFF
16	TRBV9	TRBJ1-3	CASSVAQGPSGNTIYF
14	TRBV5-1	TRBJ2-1	CASSLAQEEDEQFF
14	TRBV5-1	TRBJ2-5	CASSLNSFGETQYF
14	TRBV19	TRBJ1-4	CASSSQGAVEKLFF
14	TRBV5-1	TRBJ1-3	CASSPSPTGNTIYF
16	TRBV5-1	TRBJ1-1	CASSLGQGASFTEAFF
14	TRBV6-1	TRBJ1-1	CASSEHLEPTEAFF
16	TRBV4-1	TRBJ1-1	CASSQAQGLYDTEAFF
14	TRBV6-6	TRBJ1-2	CASSFGTELGGYTF
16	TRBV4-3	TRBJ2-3	CASSQVVGGTTDTQYF
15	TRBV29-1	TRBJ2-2	CSVEAERGGTGELFF
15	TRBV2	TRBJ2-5	CASSIRQGARETQYF
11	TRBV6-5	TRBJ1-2	CASTDSYGYTF
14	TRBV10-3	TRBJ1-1	CAISEREVIGEAFF
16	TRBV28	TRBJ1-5	CATTLSTGFRNQPQHF
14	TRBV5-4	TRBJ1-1	CASSKPVMGTATFF
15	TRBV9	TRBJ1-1	CASSVVQGTDTEAFF
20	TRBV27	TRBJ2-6	CASSLSLGQGGPSGANVLTF
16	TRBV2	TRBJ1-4	CASKGQGASLGEKLFF
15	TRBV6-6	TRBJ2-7	CASSYSRGGVDEQYF
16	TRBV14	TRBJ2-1	CASSQDSGQVGNEQFF
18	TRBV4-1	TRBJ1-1	CASSHEMGRGGRNTEAFF
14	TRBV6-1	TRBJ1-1	CASSEYGGGEEAFF
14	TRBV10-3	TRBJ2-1	CAIGQAHASNEQFF
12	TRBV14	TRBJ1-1	CASSLFNTEAFF